The rows below give T cell receptor beta chains drawn from one sample of a study. The data were produced by immunoSEQ multiplex PCR, yet TCRdb's version contains in-frame clones alone and is incomplete. The sample carries around 50,000 clones, approximately 93% recorded once. The source material was PBMCs. The receptor set was obtained from a man in his forties with rheumatoid arthritis. Each CDR3 is given without its conserved first and last residue. Clone size is shown for a subset of rows, as once, few, many or a class of expanded clone.

>.|TRBV12-5
ASGLLGRGNAGELF
>.|TRBV19
ASSIGAGNQPQH
>once|TRBV28
ASSQDSRVEKLF
>.|TRBV12-3/TRBV12-4
ASRRGQYHEQY
>.|TRBV7-2
ASSLRTGFTDTQY
>few|TRBV10-2
ASSLQGNDGYT
>.|TRBV19
ASSIDWGGRGTGELF
>.|TRBV9
ASSPVGANYGYT
>few|TRBV7-9
ASSLTGVSNQPQH
>.|TRBV7-8
ASTRAREGNEQF
>once|TRBV27
ASSDQDTQY
>.|TRBV24-1
ATSDRDRYNEQF
>.|TRBV5-5
ASSLMESRQY
>once|TRBV6-5
ASGTANEKLF
>.|TRBV30
AWRQSSYEQY
>.|TRBV5-1
ASSFRGTTTGELF
>.|TRBV6-1
ASSEARTGPSGKNIQY
>.|TRBV7-3
ASSPMGGAVSNEQF
>.|TRBV6-5
ASLTVPKGYNEQF
>.|TRBV2
ASSQIGTGNGEQY
>.|TRBV30
AWSHPGQSSGNTIY
>.|TRBV2
ASSGQGLRTGELF
>.|TRBV7-3
ASSPSTSGRAHEQF
>.|TRBV6-5
ASSYSSSLRADTQY
>.|TRBV11-2
ASSRDLAFLSGELF
>.|TRBV19
ASSIGQATGELF
>.|TRBV24-1
ATTQSPGQGYSYNSPLH
>.|TRBV6-5
ASTKTGLSEQF
>.|TRBV7-8
ASSLWSSGALETQY
>.|TRBV10-1
ASSETRSTAEAF
>.|TRBV9
ASSADPGTDPEQY
>.|TRBV4-1
ASSQDTLDRDYNSPLH
>once|TRBV27
ASTKAGVATDTQY
>.|TRBV5-6
ASSGKDRVFISTEAF
>.|TRBV29-1
SVGKPDPYAQGYGYT
>.|TRBV28
ASTGAGTPRSYNEQF
>once|TRBV3-1/TRBV3-2
ASSLLRLAGLDEQF
>.|TRBV6-6
ASSPGLLNIQY
>.|TRBV4-1
ASSQANPLAGYTGELF
>.|TRBV12-3/TRBV12-4
ASSPDRNSPLH
>.|TRBV14
ASSQAKGLRNNEQF
>.|TRBV4-3
ASSQDSSRSEAF
>.|TRBV9
ASSVAPVSVPYNEQF
>.|TRBV30
AWDTGDWRLAF
>.|TRBV28
ASSPRTGNSNQPQH
>.|TRBV27
ASRDRTSGNNEQF
>.|TRBV19
ASSGQRYGYT
>once|TRBV30
AWSVGVGQY
>.|TRBV4-1
ASSPRGQGKAF
>.|TRBV18
ASSATADQGNIQY
>once|TRBV15
ATSRTGNTEAF
>once|TRBV7-6
ASSLVPGGASGNTIY
>.|TRBV9
ASGLSASTDTQY
>.|TRBV30
AWSPLLEAF
>.|TRBV30
AWNSGERTPLH
>.|TRBV29-1
SVEDHVRQY
>.|TRBV5-5
ASSPWQLGKGNTIY